The rows below give T cell receptor beta chains drawn from one sample of a study of T cells in tumors after PD-1 blockade. TCRdb's copy holds only in-frame clones and misses some; the assay was immunoSEQ multiplex PCR. The sample yields 54,000 or so clones, just under 80% seen once. Specimen: PBMCs, collected before anti-PD-1 treatment. All receptors derive from a human donor with basal cell carcinoma. Each CDR3 is given with its conserved first and last residue. The order of the fields is J gene, clone size, D gene, V gene, CDR3 protein, CDR3 DNA. The D gene is left open where the match is weak. Size tells how often a clone was seen (once, few, many) or the class of an expanded clone, and some rows leave it out.

TRBJ2-7 once - TRBV6-6 CASSYSSSSYEQYF TGTGCCAGCAGTTACTCCAGCAGCTCCTACGAGCAGTACTTC
TRBJ1-2 - TRBD1 TRBV29-1 CSGRTGENGYTF TGCAGCGGCCGGACAGGGGAAAATGGCTACACCTTC
TRBJ2-5 - TRBD1 TRBV5-1 CASSLGQGAGETQYF TGCGCCAGCAGCTTGGGACAGGGGGCCGGTGAGACCCAGTACTTC
TRBJ2-7 once TRBD1 TRBV6-5 CASSIVGTGNNEQYF TGTGCCAGCAGTATCGTCGGGACAGGGAATAACGAGCAGTACTTC
TRBJ1-1 - - TRBV19 CASSIARAWNTEAFF TGTGCCAGTAGTATTGCCAGGGCGTGGAACACTGAAGCTTTCTTT
TRBJ1-2 - - TRBV9 CASSVLAAGEGYTF TGTGCCAGCAGCGTACTCGCAGCGGGGGAAGGCTACACCTTC
TRBJ2-7 - - TRBV2 CASSALLGEQYF TGTGCCAGCAGTGCCTTACTAGGCGAGCAGTACTTC
TRBJ1-1 - - TRBV19 CASSEQLNTEAFF TGTGCCAGTAGCGAACAGCTGAACACTGAAGCTTTCTTT
TRBJ2-7 - TRBD1 TRBV7-9 CASSSPDRGVYEQYF TGTGCCAGCAGCTCGCCGGACAGGGGGGTATACGAGCAGTACTTC
TRBJ2-2 - - TRBV2 CASSAPRGGRGTGELFF TGTGCCAGCAGTGCCCCGCGAGGGGGTCGGGGAACCGGGGAGCTGTTTTTT
TRBJ1-1 - - TRBV5-5 CASSFQGTVRTEAFF TGTGCCAGCAGCTTCCAGGGCACAGTGAGGACTGAAGCTTTCTTT
TRBJ1-1 - - TRBV19 CASSLLAANTEAFF TGTGCCAGTAGTCTCCTCGCCGCCAACACTGAAGCTTTCTTT
TRBJ2-1 - - TRBV19 CASGYDRTDEQFF TGTGCCAGTGGTTATGACAGGACCGATGAGCAGTTCTTC